This is a list of T cell receptor beta chains from one sample in a study of beta chain features in type 1 diabetes. TCRdb's copy holds only in-frame clones and misses some; the assay was immunoSEQ multiplex PCR. The sample gives about 240,000 clones, 27% of which show up once; 4% is in the top ten. Specimen: central memory CD4+ T cells from blood. The receptors were gathered from a young man in good health. Each CDR3 is given with its conserved first and last residue. The D gene is left open where the match is weak. The size field is filled for only some rows; it gives once, few, many or a size class.

abundance,v_gene,j_gene,d_gene,CDR3nt,CDR3aa
few,TRBV5-1,TRBJ1-4,TRBD1,TGCGCCAGCAGCTTGAGACAGGGCCAGGTTTCTAATGAAAAACTGTTTTTT,CASSLRQGQVSNEKLFF
few,TRBV25-1,TRBJ2-7,.,TGTGCCAGCAGTGAGTCCGGATCTCTCTACGAGCAGTACTTC,CASSESGSLYEQYF
many,TRBV7-2,TRBJ2-3,TRBD1,TGTGCCAGCAGCCCGCAGGGACAGTCCTTCACAGATACGCAGTATTTT,CASSPQGQSFTDTQYF
.,TRBV10-2,TRBJ2-3,.,TGCGCCAGCAGTGAGTCAAGTTTTACGCAGTATTTT,CASSESSFTQYF
.,TRBV13,TRBJ2-1,.,TGTGCCAGCAGCCCAGACTGGAGCCCTGAGGGGAATGAGCAGTTCTTC,CASSPDWSPEGNEQFF
.,TRBV7-9,TRBJ1-5,TRBD1,TGTGCCAGCAGCTCCACAGGGGCAGGGGGGAATCAGCCCCAGCATTTT,CASSSTGAGGNQPQHF
.,TRBV4-1,TRBJ2-5,.,TGCGCCAGCAGCCAAGGCCTTTTTGAGACCCAGTACTTC,CASSQGLFETQYF
many,TRBV2,TRBJ2-2,TRBD1,TGTGCCAGCAGCTTTGACAGGGGTAACGGGGAGCTGTTTTTT,CASSFDRGNGELFF
few,TRBV7-2,TRBJ2-7,.,TGTGCCAGCACCCCATCCGGGACCTTGGTTGGAGAGCAGTACTTC,CASTPSGTLVGEQYF
medium-sized,TRBV7-9,TRBJ2-3,.,TGTGCCAGCAGAGAAGGGGACACAGATACGCAGTATTTT,CASREGDTDTQYF
few,TRBV5-5,TRBJ2-1,.,TGTGCCAGCAGCTTGGCCGGGGACTCGAATGAGCAGTTCTTC,CASSLAGDSNEQFF
.,TRBV28,TRBJ2-3,.,TGTGCCAGCAGTGGACCCCTAGGGACAGATACGCAGTATTTT,CASSGPLGTDTQYF
.,TRBV4-1,TRBJ2-5,.,TGCGCCAGCAGCCATAATCAAGAGACCCAGTACTTC,CASSHNQETQYF
.,TRBV6-5,TRBJ1-2,.,TGTGCCAGCAGTGACAGGTTCTATGGCTACACCTTC,CASSDRFYGYTF
few,TRBV4-3,TRBJ2-7,TRBD2,TGCGCCAGCAGCCATCTTAGCGGGAGCTCCTACGAGCAGTACTTC,CASSHLSGSSYEQYF
.,TRBV18,TRBJ2-7,TRBD1,TGTGCCAGCTCACCACCCGGGACAGGGAAGGGACATCTACCCGAGCAGTACTTC,CASSPPGTGKGHLPEQYF
few,TRBV29-1,TRBJ2-3,TRBD2,TGCAGCGTTGAATCGGGAGGGCAGGCAGATACGCAGTATTTT,CSVESGGQADTQYF
.,TRBV21-1,TRBJ2-1,.,TGTGCCAGCGTAGTTGCTGAGCAGTTCTTC,CASVVAEQFF
.,TRBV6-1,TRBJ2-3,.,TGTGCCAGCAGTCAGAGCACAGATACGCAGTATTTT,CASSQSTDTQYF
.,TRBV27,TRBJ1-1,.,TGTGCCAGCAGGAGTCCGGAGGCTGGGAACACTGAAGCTTTCTTT,CASRSPEAGNTEAFF
.,TRBV7-2,TRBJ2-5,TRBD1,TGTGCCAGCAGGGACAGGGCCGAGACCCAGTACTTC,CASRDRAETQYF
few,TRBV7-2,TRBJ2-7,TRBD2,TGTGCCAGCTCCTCAACGGGACTAGGGCCCTACGAGCAGTACTTC,CASSSTGLGPYEQYF
.,TRBV2,TRBJ1-6,.,TGTGCCAGCAGTGACCGGCGGGGTAATTCACCCCTCCACTTT,CASSDRRGNSPLHF
.,TRBV7-2,TRBJ1-1,.,TGTGCCAGCAGTACGAGGACTGAAGCTTTCTTT,CASSTRTEAFF
few,TRBV28,TRBJ2-5,TRBD1,TGTGCCAGCAGTCCCGACAGGGCCCAGTACTTC,CASSPDRAQYF
.,TRBV7-2,TRBJ2-7,.,TGTGCCAGCAGCTTACCCTCCTACGAGCAGTACTTC,CASSLPSYEQYF
few,TRBV10-3,TRBJ2-7,TRBD2,TGTGCCATAAGGGTTAGCGGGAGTTACGAGCAGTACTTC,CAIRVSGSYEQYF
.,TRBV10-2,TRBJ2-3,TRBD2,TGCGCCAGCAGTGAGCAGCGGGGGTCCACAGATACGCAGTATTTT,CASSEQRGSTDTQYF
.,TRBV6-5,TRBJ1-1,.,TGTGCCAGCAGCGCCGGTTCGGGTAGCACTGAAGCTTTCTTT,CASSAGSGSTEAFF
.,TRBV6-5,TRBJ2-1,TRBD2,TGTGCCAGCACCACTCCGGGACTATCGAATGAGCAGTTCTTC,CASTTPGLSNEQFF
.,TRBV20-1,TRBJ2-3,.,TGCAGTGCACCAACTATCGGTACGCAGTATTTT,CSAPTIGTQYF
few,TRBV6-5,TRBJ2-3,.,TGTGCCAGCAGTTACACAGGGACGACAGATACGCAGTATTTT,CASSYTGTTDTQYF
.,TRBV6-5,TRBJ2-3,TRBD2,TGTGCCAGCAGTCGGACTAGCGGGGTTAATACGCAGTATTTT,CASSRTSGVNTQYF
.,TRBV15,TRBJ1-4,.,TGTGCCACCAGCAGAGATGTTTTGGCAGGCAGACTGTTTTTT,CATSRDVLAGRLFF
.,TRBV4-3,TRBJ2-5,.,TGCGCCAGCAGCCAAGATTCACATCGGGGGACCCAGTACTTC,CASSQDSHRGTQYF
.,TRBV30,TRBJ2-3,.,TGTGCTTTTGGACCTCGACAGAGAGATACGCAGTATTTT,CAFGPRQRDTQYF